This passage covers 14 T cell receptor beta chains from one sample sequenced in a study of OX40 agonist ivuxolimab in advanced cancers. Produced via immunoSEQ multiplex PCR; TCRdb's table is partial and in-frame only. The sample lists 45,000 to 55,000 clones, 81% occurring once. The material was CD4+ or CD8+ T cells sorted from blood, obtained in a trial of the OX40 agonist ivuxolimab. The receptors were gathered from an adult with an advanced solid tumor such as melanoma, head and neck, liver or kidney cancer.

The chain recombines TRBV28 with TRBJ2-1, with TRBD2 identical over 8 bases. CDR1 is MDHEN, CDR2 SYDVKM, per germline. The CDR3 loop spans 17 amino acids. CDR3 sequence (DNA): TGTGCAATATACCCGGGAGGGCCGTTAAACGCCTACAATGAGCAGTTCTTC. Translation: CAIYPGGPLNAYNEQFF.

The chain joins TRBV7-6 to TRBJ2-1, with 9 bases identical to TRBD2. The CDR3 consists of 15 residues. With V trimmed by 5 bases and J by 4 bases, 6 bases remained unmatched. Germline assignment: CDR1 SGHVS and CDR2 FNYEAQ. The CDR3, as DNA: TGTGCCAGCAGCAGTCTAGCGGGATCATACAATGAGCAGTTCTTC. It specifies CASSSLAGSYNEQFF.

A single count supports this clone. The chain uses TRBV27 and TRBJ1-5; TRBD1 aligns across 9 bases. The germline V gene encodes CDR1 MNHEY and CDR2 SMNVEV (reference sequence). The junction had 3 bases not matched to a gene; V was cut back by 5 bases and J by 4 bases. The CDR3 is made up of 14 amino acids. The CDR3 DNA follows: TGTGCCAGCAGTCTTGGACAGGGGAATCAGCCCCAGCATTTT. It translates to CASSLGQGNQPQHF.

The rearrangement links TRBV7-9 to TRBJ1-5, with D perhaps matching TRBD1 (6 bases). The germline V gene has CDR1 SEHNR and CDR2 FQNEAQ (reference sequence). V was trimmed by 5 bases and J by 7 bases, leaving 15 bases between them. The CDR3 consists of 14 residues. The CDR3 is CASSGEQGGQPQHF. The CDR3 region has the DNA TGTGCCAGCAGCGGGGAACAGGGAGGGCAGCCCCAGCATTTT.

The chain is built from TRBV9 and TRBJ2-2; 8 bases match TRBD1. Trimming cost V 0 bases and J 0 bases; bases outside gene matches: 4. Germline lookup yields CDR1 SGDLS and CDR2 YYNGEE. This CDR3 contains 17 residues. CDR3 DNA: TGTGCCAGCAGCGTAGTCCGGGACAGGCCGAACACCGGGGAGCTGTTTTTT. Its translation is CASSVVRDRPNTGELFF.

This clone was observed a single time. The chain uses TRBV19 and TRBJ2-7; D possibly corresponds to TRBD2 (6 bases). V lost 6 bases, J lost 3 bases, and 15 bases lay in between. Germline CDR1 is LNHDA and CDR2 is SQIVND (reference sequence). CDR3 length: 14 residues. CDR3 nucleotide sequence: TGTGCCAGTAGCGAGGAGGGAAAGGTCTACGAGCAGTACTTC. Residues: CASSEEGKVYEQYF.

The rearrangement links TRBV2 to TRBJ1-5; 10 bases are shared with TRBD1. This CDR3 is built from 16 residues. The J segment lost 8 bases and the V segment lost 6 bases, leaving 13 bases of the junction unmatched. Germline CDR1 is SNHLY and CDR2 is FYNNEI. Written as DNA, the CDR3 is TGTGCCAGCAGCGCAACCTTACTGGACAGGGGGGAGCCCCAGCATTTT. Protein sequence: CASSATLLDRGEPQHF.

V gene TRBV27 combines with J gene TRBJ2-1; 11 bases align to TRBD2. V lost 2 bases to trimming and J lost 6 bases; unmatched junction nucleotides: 6. CDR3 length equals 16 residues. The germline V gene encodes CDR1 MNHEY and CDR2 SMNVEV (reference sequence). The CDR3 sequence is CASSLSGGTSGNEQFF. CDR3 DNA: TGTGCCAGCAGTTTAAGCGGGGGGACTAGCGGCAATGAGCAGTTCTTC.

V gene TRBV2 combines with J gene TRBJ1-1; unclear D gene. The CDR3 contains 11 residues. Trimming shortened V by 10 bases and J by 7 bases, and 13 bases separated the two germline ends. Per the germline V gene, CDR1 is SNHLY and CDR2 is FYNNEI. This chain's CDR3 is CAIPEGSEAFF. In DNA, the CDR3 is TGTGCCATCCCCGAGGGCAGTGAAGCTTTCTTT.

This chain links TRBV11-2 with TRBJ2-4; D call uncertain. Germline V lookup: CDR1 SGHAT, CDR2 FQNNGV. V was cut by 10 bases and J by 4 bases, with 11 bases left in between. The CDR3 is 12 amino acids. DNA for the CDR3: TGTGCCACTAGGGATACGAAAAACATTCAGTACTTC. Translating it yields CATRDTKNIQYF.

V and J are TRBV9 and TRBJ1-1, with 12 nucleotides matching TRBD1. The CDR3 sequence is 16 residues long. Germline loops: CDR1 SGDLS, CDR2 YYNGEE. V lost 4 bases to trimming and J lost 5 bases; unmatched junction nucleotides: 9. The CDR3: CASSIGTGGGLTEAFF. CDR3 sequence (DNA): TGTGCCAGCAGCATCGGGACAGGGGGCGGGTTGACTGAAGCTTTCTTT.

The chain recombines TRBV4-1 with TRBJ2-1, with 8 bases that match TRBD2. The CDR3 consists of 14 residues. Germline V gene data show CDR1 as MGHRA and CDR2 as YSYEKL. Unmatched junction bases numbered 5, after V lost 2 bases and J lost 8 bases. The CDR3 region is CASSQREGLDEQFF. The CDR3 DNA follows: TGCGCCAGCAGCCAACGGGAGGGTTTGGATGAGCAGTTCTTC.

The chain uses TRBV27 and TRBJ2-7; possible D gene TRBD1, 5 bases. This CDR3 region has 14 residues. The V end lost 2 bases, the J end lost 1 base, and 9 bases lay between the germline ends. Germline CDR1 and CDR2: MNHEY and SMNVEV (reference sequence). The CDR3 DNA is TGTGCCAGCAGTTTAGGACAAATGTCCTACGAGCAGTACTTC. Translated: CASSLGQMSYEQYF.

The chain uses TRBV6-5 and TRBJ2-7; D not resolved. CDR1 and CDR2 (germline): MNHEY, SVGAGI. The germline V and J ends were trimmed by 2 bases and 3 bases, with 8 bases remaining between them. The CDR3 is 13 residues long. The CDR3 sequence is CASSYGMGYEQYV. The CDR3 DNA reads as TGTGCCAGCAGTTACGGAATGGGCTACGAGCAGTACGTC.